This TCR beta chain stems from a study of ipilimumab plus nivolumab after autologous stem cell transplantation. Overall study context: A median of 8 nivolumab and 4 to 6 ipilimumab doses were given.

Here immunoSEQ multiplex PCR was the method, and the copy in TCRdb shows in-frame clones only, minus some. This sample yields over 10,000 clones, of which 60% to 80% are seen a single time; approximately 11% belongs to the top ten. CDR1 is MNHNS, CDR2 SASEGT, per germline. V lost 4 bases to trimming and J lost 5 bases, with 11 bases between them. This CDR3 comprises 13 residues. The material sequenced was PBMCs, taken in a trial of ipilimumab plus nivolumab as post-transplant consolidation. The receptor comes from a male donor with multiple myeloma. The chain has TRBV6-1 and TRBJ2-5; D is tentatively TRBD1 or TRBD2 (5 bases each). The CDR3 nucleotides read TGTGCCAGCAGTGGAGGGACCGGGGAGACCCAGTACTTC. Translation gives CASSGGTGETQYF.